This passage covers 7 T cell receptor beta chains from one sample sequenced in a study of blood T cell repertoires in COVID-19. Clones were sequenced by immunoSEQ multiplex PCR, and TCRdb holds only the in-frame ones, with some missing. This sample has 220,000 or so clones, with approximately 83% found just once. Source material: PBMCs or T cells enriched from blood (not recorded which). These receptors all stem from a woman between 35 and 50 years old with acute COVID-19.

The table lists this clone with a few counts. The chain has TRBV25-1 and TRBJ1-6; TRBD1 agrees at 9 bases. Germline V gene lookup returns CDR1 MGHDK and CDR2 SYGVNS. The CDR3 has 14 amino acids. V lost 6 bases and J lost 6; bases outside the gene matches: 3. The CDR3 sequence is CASRETGGNSPLHF. CDR3 DNA sequence: TGTGCCAGCAGGGAGACAGGGGGTAATTCACCCCTCCACTTT.

This clone was counted at least ten times. The V and J genes are TRBV18 and TRBJ2-1; TRBD2 matches at 8 bases. The ends lost 6 bases at V and 7 bases at J; junction bases unmatched: 11. The CDR3 consists of 15 residues. Germline lookup yields CDR1 KGHSH and CDR2 LQKENI. CDR3 residues: CASSPRAGGRNEQFF. CDR3 DNA: TGTGCCAGCTCCCCCAGGGCGGGGGGCCGGAATGAGCAGTTCTTC. Using reference TRBV18 and TRBJ2-1 for the parts outside the CDR3, the full variable domain is NAGVMQNPRHLVRRRGQEARLRCSPMKGHSHVYWYRQLPEEGLKFMVYLQKENIIDESGMPKERFSAEFPKEGPSILRIQQVVRGDSAAYFCASSPRAGGRNEQFFGPGTRLTVL.

The chain has TRBV19 and TRBJ1-5, with a weak D call TRBD1 (5 bases). Germline V gene data show CDR1 as LNHDA and CDR2 as SQIVND (reference sequence). Trimming removed 7 bases at V and 4 bases at J, with 11 bases between. The CDR3 runs to 13 residues. The CDR3 protein is CASNDRNNQPQHF. The DNA of the CDR3 is TGTGCCAGTAACGACAGAAATAATCAGCCCCAGCATTTT.

The gene calls are TRBV6-6 and TRBJ2-7; the D gene is possibly TRBD1 (6 bases). Germline V CDR1 and CDR2: MNHNY, SVGAGI (reference sequence). The V and J ends lost 4 bases and 6 bases respectively, with 13 bases between them. There are 13 residues in the CDR3. CDR3 sequence reads: CASSSTGSGEQYF. In nucleotides, the CDR3 is TGTGCCAGCAGTTCAACAGGGTCGGGCGAGCAGTACTTC.

In this sample, this clone turned up once. The rearrangement links TRBV12-3 or TRBV12-4 to TRBJ1-1; possible D gene TRBD1, 5 bases. The CDR3 consists of 12 residues. The V end was cut by 6 bases, the J end by 5 bases, with 10 bases between. The CDR3 loop reads CASRVRGTEAFF. The DNA of the CDR3 is TGTGCCAGCAGGGTTAGGGGAACTGAAGCTTTCTTT.

This chain uses TRBV2 with TRBJ1-6, with 7 bases matching TRBD1. From germline, CDR1 is SNHLY and CDR2 FYNNEI. The length of the CDR3 is 16 residues. The trim removed 7 bases at V and 0 bases at J, leaving 6 bases unmatched. The CDR3 DNA is TGTGCCAGCAATGACAGGGTTAGCTCCTATAATTCACCCCTCCACTTT. Translation gives CASNDRVSSYNSPLHF.

Here the CDR3 DNA reads TGTGCCACCTCCAACAGGGAGTTGAACACCGGGGAGCTGTTTTTT. Translation gives CATSNRELNTGELFF. The chain links TRBV10-3 to TRBJ2-2; tentatively, D is TRBD1 (6 bases). Trimming left V 10 bases short and J 1 base short, with 16 bases between. The CDR3 covers 15 residues. Per the germline V gene, CDR1 is ENHRY and CDR2 is SYGVKD.